The table lists the clone carrying this T cell receptor beta chain with a few counts. Its matching antigen is unknown. This record belongs to a study of T cell repertoires in cytomegalovirus infection. Overall study context: Evidence of both CMV infection and a matching HLA type came from public TCR beta signatures. General observations from the study: Clonotypes of TCR beta that were HLA-C-restricted and CMV-specific dominated the ex vivo response.

TCRdb recomputed calls from the reads with MiXCR, one row per CDR3 protein. The data hold roughly 230,000 distinct CDR3 sequences, with 15% to 20% observed a single time. This CDR3 has 15 amino acids. Trimming took off 1 base at V and 3 bases at J, with 10 bases between the two ends. Germline V gene data show CDR1 as LNHDA and CDR2 as SQIVND (reference sequence). The TCR sequence derives from a human donor in good health (CMV status not recorded). Some clones in this sample may be carry-over from other donors' samples. The rearrangement links TRBV19 to TRBJ1-5; the D is unclear. Sequences were obtained from CD8+ T cells from PBMCs. The chain's CDR3 is CASSIVSGFNQPQHF. In DNA, the CDR3 is TGTGCCAGTAGTATAGTATCCGGGTTCAATCAGCCCCAGCATTTT.